This T cell receptor (beta chain) was identified in a study of brain T cells in children with intractable seizures. Measured with immunoSEQ multiplex PCR; TCRdb has only the in-frame clones, and not every one. The sample gives approximately 330,000 clones, about 94% of which show up once; 5% to 7% is in the top ten. Specified time point: blood from clinic visit 5 months post-surgery; TSC patient then seizure free. Germline CDR1 reads KGHDR; CDR2 reads SFDVKD. The CDR3 is 13 amino acids. V was clipped by 2 bases and J by 5 bases, with 8 bases between them. The sequencing used peripheral blood, collected roughly 5 months after surgery. This chain links TRBV24-1 with TRBJ1-1; no clear D gene. The source of this sequence is a boy under two years old with tuberous sclerosis and intractable seizures. This CDR3 is CATSDSMGTEAFF. CDR3 in DNA: TGTGCCACCAGTGATTCAATGGGGACTGAAGCTTTCTTT.